Reported below is one T cell receptor beta chain. The antigen remains unidentified. The PCR used 60 Vbeta and 13 Jbeta primers. Sequencing was performed with immunoSEQ multiplex PCR; in TCRdb, only in-frame clones are kept and a portion is missing. Of around 190,000 clones listed, 87% were seen once; the top ten hold about 1.1%. The sample originates from a study of cytomegalovirus exposure and HLA in healthy donors. Findings and limits, study-wide: A later analysis linked around 15,000 TCR beta sequences to HLA alleles at 0.05 false discovery rate. Solely CMV serostatus was available to characterize immune exposure.

Germline-derived CDR1 and CDR2 are SGDLS and YYNGEE. The CDR3 loop spans 12 amino acids. V trimming: 3 bases; J trimming: 9 bases; junction bases outside the gene matches: 6. The specimen was PBMCs. This TCR was recovered from a boy aged 2-9 years in good health and CMV-seronegative. V usage is TRBV9 and J usage is TRBJ2-7, with 7 bases matching TRBD1. The CDR3 DNA sequence: TGTGCCAGCAGCGGGACAGGTACGGTGCAGTACTTC. This encodes CASSGTGTVQYF. The full variable domain, completed using reference TRBV9 and TRBJ2-7, is DSGVTQTPKHLITATGQRVTLRCSPRSGDLSVYWYQQSLDQGLQFLIQYYNGEERAKGNILERFSAQQFPDLHSELNLSSLELGDSALYFCASSGTGTVQYFGPGTRLTVT.